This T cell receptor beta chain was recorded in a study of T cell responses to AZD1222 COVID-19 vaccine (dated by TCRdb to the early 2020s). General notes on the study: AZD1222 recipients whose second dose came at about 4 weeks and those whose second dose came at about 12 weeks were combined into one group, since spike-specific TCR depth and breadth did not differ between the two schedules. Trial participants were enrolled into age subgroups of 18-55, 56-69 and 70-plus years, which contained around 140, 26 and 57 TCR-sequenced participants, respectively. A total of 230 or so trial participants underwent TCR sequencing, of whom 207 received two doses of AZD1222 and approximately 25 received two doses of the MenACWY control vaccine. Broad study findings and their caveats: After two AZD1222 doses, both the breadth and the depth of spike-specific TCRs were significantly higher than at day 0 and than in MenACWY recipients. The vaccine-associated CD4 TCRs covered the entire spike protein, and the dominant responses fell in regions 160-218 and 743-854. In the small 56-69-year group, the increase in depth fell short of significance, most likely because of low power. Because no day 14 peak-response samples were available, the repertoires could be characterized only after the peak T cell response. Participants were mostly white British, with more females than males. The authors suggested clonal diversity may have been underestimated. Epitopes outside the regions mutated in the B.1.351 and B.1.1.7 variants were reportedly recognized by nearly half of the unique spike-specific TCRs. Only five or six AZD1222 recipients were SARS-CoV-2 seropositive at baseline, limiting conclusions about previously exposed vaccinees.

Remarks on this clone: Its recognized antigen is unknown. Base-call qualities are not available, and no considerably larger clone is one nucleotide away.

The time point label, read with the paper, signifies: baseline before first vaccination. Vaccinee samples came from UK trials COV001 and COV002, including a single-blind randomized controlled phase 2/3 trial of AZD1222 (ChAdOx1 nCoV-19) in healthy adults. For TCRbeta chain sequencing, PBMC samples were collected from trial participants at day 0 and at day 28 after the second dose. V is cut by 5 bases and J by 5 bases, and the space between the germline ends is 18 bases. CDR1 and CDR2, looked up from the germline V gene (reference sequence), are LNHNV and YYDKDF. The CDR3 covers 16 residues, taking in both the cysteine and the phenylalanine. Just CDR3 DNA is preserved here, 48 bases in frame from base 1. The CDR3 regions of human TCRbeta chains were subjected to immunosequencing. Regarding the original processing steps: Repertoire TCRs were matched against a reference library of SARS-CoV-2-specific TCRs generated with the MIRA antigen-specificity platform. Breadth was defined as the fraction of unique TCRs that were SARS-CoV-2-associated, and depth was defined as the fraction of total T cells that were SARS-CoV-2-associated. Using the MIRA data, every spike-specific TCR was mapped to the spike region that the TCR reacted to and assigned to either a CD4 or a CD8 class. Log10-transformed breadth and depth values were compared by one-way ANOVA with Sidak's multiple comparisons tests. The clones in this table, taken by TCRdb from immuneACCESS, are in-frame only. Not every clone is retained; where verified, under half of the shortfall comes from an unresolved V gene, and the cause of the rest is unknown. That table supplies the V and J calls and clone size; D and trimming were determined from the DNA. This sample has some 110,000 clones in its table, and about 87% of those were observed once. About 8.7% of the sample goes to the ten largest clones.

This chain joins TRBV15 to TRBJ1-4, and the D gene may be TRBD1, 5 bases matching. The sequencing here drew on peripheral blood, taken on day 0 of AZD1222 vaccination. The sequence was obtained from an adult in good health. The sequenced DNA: TGTGCCACCAGCCGCACCCAGGGCTATGGGAATGAAAAACTGTTTTTT. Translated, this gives CATSRTQGYGNEKLFF.